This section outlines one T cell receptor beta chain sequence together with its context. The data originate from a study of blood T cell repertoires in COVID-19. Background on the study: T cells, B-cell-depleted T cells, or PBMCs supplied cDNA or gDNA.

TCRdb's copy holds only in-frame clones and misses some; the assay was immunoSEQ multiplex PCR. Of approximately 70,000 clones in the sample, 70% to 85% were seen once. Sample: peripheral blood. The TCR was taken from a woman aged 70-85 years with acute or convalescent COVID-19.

CDR3 protein: CSASRGQGGYEQYF. The CDR3 coding sequence is TGCAGTGCTAGTCGGGGACAGGGGGGTTACGAGCAGTACTTC. The chain uses TRBV20-1 and TRBJ2-7; the match to TRBD1 covers 11 bases. With V trimmed by 3 bases and J by 4 bases, 5 bases remained unmatched. From germline, CDR1 is DFQATT and CDR2 SNEGSKA (reference sequence). The CDR3 sequence is 14 residues long.